What follows are 15 T cell receptor beta chains derived from one specimen sequenced in a study of CXCR3-negative and CXCR3-positive naive CD8 T cells. Study-wide results and limits: Researchers report that CXCR3-positive naive cells carry more hydrophobic TRB CDR3s than CXCR3-negative naive cells.

The authors prepared UMI-labeled TRB cDNA libraries by 5' RACE. TCRdb re-called the 5' RACE reads and gives one entry per CDR3 protein, without DNA. The repertoire table contains approximately 100,000 distinct CDR3 sequences. These receptors have no identified antigens. Sequencing was performed on naive CXCR3+ CD8+ T cells from blood. The subset denotes: CD45RO-CCR7+CD27+CD95- naive CD8+ T cells expressing CXCR3 (TNR3+). These receptors were obtained from a human donor in good health. Some clones in this sample may be carry-over from other donors' samples.

CDR3 in amino acids: CSVGGGLDTGELFF. The chain carries TRBV29-1 and TRBJ2-2; as DNA is missing, the TRBD1 call by TCRdb cannot be tested. This CDR3 is 14 amino acids long. Germline V lookup: CDR1 SQVTM, CDR2 ANQGSEA.

The chain couples TRBV15 to TRBJ1-2; TCRdb picks TRBD1, but there is no DNA to check that call. There are 14 residues in the CDR3. CDR1 and CDR2 from the germline V gene are LNHNV and YYDKDF (reference sequence). The CDR3 reads CATSRGTGGDGYTF.

The gene calls are TRBV13 and TRBJ2-2; the TCRdb call, TRBD1, lacks DNA for checking. Per the germline V gene, CDR1 is PRHDT and CDR2 is FYEKMQ (reference sequence). This CDR3 spans 15 amino acids. CDR3 amino acids: CASSRWGGRNGELFF.

The chain links TRBV18 to TRBJ2-7; as DNA is missing, the TRBD1 call by TCRdb cannot be tested. The CDR3 spans 15 residues. Germline CDR1 is KGHSH and CDR2 is LQKENI. CDR3 residues: CASSPPIQGSYEQYF.

V and J are TRBV4-1 and TRBJ2-1; TCRdb picks TRBD1, but there is no DNA to check that call. Germline CDR1 reads MGHRA; CDR2 reads YSYEKL. CDR3 length: 12 amino acids. CDR3 region: CASSQDRQEQFF.

This chain uses TRBV7-9 with TRBJ2-1. The CDR3 is 15 amino acids. The germline V gene encodes CDR1 SEHNR and CDR2 FQNEAQ (reference sequence). This CDR3 is CASSNQTLLGDEQFF.

Here the CDR3 reads CASSQDRTDSYEQYF. The chain is built from TRBV4-3 and TRBJ2-7; TCRdb's D call, TRBD1, is unchecked because there is no DNA. In germline, CDR1 is LGHNA, CDR2 YSLEER. CDR3 length: 15 amino acids.

CDR3 sequence reads: CASSVGAVDTQYF. V usage is TRBV9 and J usage is TRBJ2-3; TCRdb gives TRBD1 as the D gene, but with no DNA this cannot be confirmed. The CDR3 runs to 13 residues. Per germline, CDR1 SGDLS and CDR2 YYNGEE.

The chain couples TRBV5-1 to TRBJ2-6. Germline V CDR1 and CDR2: SGHRS, YFSETQ. This CDR3 has 17 amino acids. CDR3 sequence: CASSSATVLPGANVLTF.

V usage is TRBV29-1 and J usage is TRBJ2-7; TCRdb calls TRBD1, which cannot be checked without DNA. The germline gives CDR1 SQVTM, CDR2 ANQGSEA. There are 13 residues in the CDR3. The CDR3 is CSALTGAGYEQYF.

The chain links TRBV5-1 to TRBJ2-7. The CDR3 covers 14 residues. In germline, CDR1 is SGHRS, CDR2 YFSETQ. The CDR3: CASSLYRGLGEQYF.

The rearrangement links TRBV30 to TRBJ1-1; the D gene TCRdb calls, TRBD1, cannot be checked with no DNA. Germline V gene lookup returns CDR1 GTSNPN and CDR2 SVGIG (reference sequence). This CDR3 region has 16 residues. This CDR3 is CAWSGLYRAMNTEAFF.

The rearrangement joins TRBV6-5 to TRBJ2-7. The germline gives CDR1 MNHEY, CDR2 SVGAGI. The CDR3 loop spans 14 amino acids. CDR3 amino acids: CASSPTGTAYEQYF.

The rearrangement uses TRBV5-1 and TRBJ1-2; TCRdb names TRBD1, which stays unverified in the absence of DNA. Germline lookup yields CDR1 SGHRS and CDR2 YFSETQ. The CDR3 is 16 residues long. CDR3 region: CASSLEQGAIKNGYTF.

This chain connects TRBV12-3 or TRBV12-4 to TRBJ2-1; TCRdb indicates TRBD1, and absent DNA this call remains unverified. There are 15 residues in the CDR3. The CDR3: CASSFWGDGHNEQFF.